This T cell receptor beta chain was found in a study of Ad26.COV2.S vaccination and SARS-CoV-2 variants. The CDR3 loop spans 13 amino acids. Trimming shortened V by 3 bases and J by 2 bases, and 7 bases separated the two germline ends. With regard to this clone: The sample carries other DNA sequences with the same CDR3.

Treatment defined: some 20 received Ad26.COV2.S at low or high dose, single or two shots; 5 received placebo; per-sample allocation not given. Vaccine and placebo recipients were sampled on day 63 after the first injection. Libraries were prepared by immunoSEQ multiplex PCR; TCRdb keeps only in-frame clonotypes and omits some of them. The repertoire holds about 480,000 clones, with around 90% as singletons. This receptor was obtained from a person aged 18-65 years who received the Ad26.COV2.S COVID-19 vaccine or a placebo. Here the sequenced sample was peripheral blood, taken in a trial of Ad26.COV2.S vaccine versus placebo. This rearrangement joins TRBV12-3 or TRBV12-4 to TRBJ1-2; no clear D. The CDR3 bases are TGTGCCAGCAGTTTGGGCAGCAACTATGGCTACACCTTC. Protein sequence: CASSLGSNYGYTF.